This TCR beta chain was sequenced during a study of T cells in Graves' hyperthyroidism and ophthalmopathy. Across the study: At initial diagnosis, before any treatment had begun, peripheral blood was obtained.

CDR1 is MNHNS, CDR2 SASEGT, per germline. Trimming removed 7 bases from V and 1 base from J, with 10 bases in between. The CDR3 has 13 amino acids. RNA transcripts were the template for amplifying TCR beta CDR3 regions. First-round RT-PCR targeting the TCR CDR3 was performed with the HTBI primer set. TCRdb re-called the multiplex PCR reads with MiXCR, one entry per CDR3 protein. The repertoire holds 600,000 to 750,000 distinct CDR3 sequences, with approximately 15% as singletons. This clonotype was observed a few times. Sequencing was done on a sample of blood. The chain carries TRBV6-1 and TRBJ1-1, with D hard to call. This receptor was taken from a man between 45 and 60 years old with Graves' hyperthyroidism. CDR3 loop: CASTRARNTEAFF. CDR3 bases: TGTGCCAGCACTAGAGCCCGGAACACTGAAGCTTTCTTT.